One T cell receptor beta chain is described in this entry. Its antigen remains undetermined. No clone much larger than this one lies a single base away; base qualities are absent. This specimen belongs to a study of blood T cell repertoires in COVID-19 (dated by TCRdb to about 2020). General notes on the study: Collaborator samples came from the United States, Italy and Spain and covered acute and convalescent phases of COVID-19. Where available, HLA class I and class II types were taken from metadata supplied by the sample provider and were not determined by assay-based typing. The prospective study material was composed of cDNA or gDNA derived from T cells, B-cell-depleted T cells, or PBMCs. Sample metadata almost always included a de-identified subject ID, COVID-19 status, age in years and sex. A freely available public database, intended as a resource for researchers studying the immune response to SARS-CoV-2, is where the repertoires were released. Deeply sampled blood TCRbeta repertoires from subjects exposed to, actively infected with, or recovered from COVID-19 were included in the dataset. Samples were obtained from the ongoing ImmuneRACE study (first 160 participants) and from about 1,300 subjects provided by 6 global collaborators. Study-wide conclusions, independent of this receptor: The quantity of clinical and demographic metadata differed by source and by participant and was supplied without curation.

Germline trimming: 9 bases from V, 2 bases from J; junction bases outside gene matches: 11. The CDR3, cysteine through phenylalanine, is 15 amino acids long. Only the CDR3 region is kept as DNA, spanning 45 bases read in frame from base 1. Looking up the germline V gene (reference sequence) yields CDR1 LNHDA and CDR2 SQIVND. The immunoSEQ Assay, a bias-controlled multiplex PCR, was used to amplify TCRbeta CDR3 regions from genomic DNA. Under the source paper's analysis protocol: The number of nucleated cells in each sample was estimated by amplification of reference gene primers within the assay. To quantify the absolute abundance of each unique TCRbeta CDR3 rearrangement, sequence reads were collapsed and filtered. For each sample, productive Simpson clonality was calculated as the square root of Simpson's diversity index across productive rearrangements. TCRdb re-hosts the immuneACCESS table, in-frame sequences only. Its copies lack some clones; in the studies checked, an unresolved V gene accounts for under half of them, and the cause for the rest is not known. The V and J calls and the clone size are those of that table, but D and trimming were determined from the DNA. Counted in this sample were some 110,000 clones; about four fifths of them appeared once. The ten largest clones add up to approximately 16% of the sample.

Collaborating institutions collected whole blood in K2EDTA tubes following their own protocols. For TCRbeta analysis, collaborators shipped samples in one of three forms: frozen whole blood, isolated PBMCs, or DNA extracted from either of those sample types. The sequenced sample consisted of peripheral blood. The clonotype originates from a man between 60 and 75 years old with active or convalescent COVID-19. Recombination linked TRBV19 to TRBJ1-1; 8 bases in between match TRBD1. The sequenced DNA is TGTGCCAGCCAAAGGGACAGGATATCTAACACTGAAGCTTTCTTT. This sequence encodes CASQRDRISNTEAFF.